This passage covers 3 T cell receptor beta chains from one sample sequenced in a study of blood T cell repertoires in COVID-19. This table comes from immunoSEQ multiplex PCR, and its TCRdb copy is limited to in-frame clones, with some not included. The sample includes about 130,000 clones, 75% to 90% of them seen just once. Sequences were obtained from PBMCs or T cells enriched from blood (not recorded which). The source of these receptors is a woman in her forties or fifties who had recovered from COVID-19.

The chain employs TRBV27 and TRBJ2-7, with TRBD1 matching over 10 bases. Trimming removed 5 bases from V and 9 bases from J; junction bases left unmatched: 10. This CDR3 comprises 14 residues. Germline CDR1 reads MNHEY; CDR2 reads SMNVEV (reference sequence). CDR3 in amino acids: CASSPHDRGLGQYF. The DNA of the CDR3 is TGTGCCAGCAGTCCCCACGACAGGGGGCTGGGGCAGTACTTC.

CDR3 region: CASSIGGSYNSPLHF. CDR3 sequence (DNA): TGTGCCAGTAGTATCGGGGGGTCCTATAATTCACCCCTCCACTTT. J is TRBJ1-6 and V is TRBV19, with a possible D match to TRBD1 (5 bases). CDR1 is LNHDA, CDR2 SQIVND, per germline (reference sequence). V lost 3 bases to trimming and J lost 1 base, with 7 bases between them. The CDR3 has 15 amino acids.

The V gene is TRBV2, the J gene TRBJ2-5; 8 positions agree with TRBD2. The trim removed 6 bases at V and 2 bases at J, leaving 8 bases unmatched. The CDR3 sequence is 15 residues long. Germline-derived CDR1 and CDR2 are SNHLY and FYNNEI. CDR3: CASRWSSGGQETQYF. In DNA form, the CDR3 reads TGTGCCAGCAGATGGTCCAGCGGGGGACAAGAGACCCAGTACTTC.